This T cell receptor (beta chain) was recovered during a study of shared clonotypes between healthy human individuals. All donors were healthy HIV-negative adults lacking recent acute infections or vaccinations. TCRdb keeps only in-frame clones here, not all; method: immunoSEQ multiplex PCR. The data show 450,000 to 500,000 clones, with about 78% seen just once and 12% held by the top ten. Germline V gene sequence: CDR1 DFQATT, CDR2 SNEGSKA (reference sequence). The CDR3 covers 8 residues. V was cut by 5 bases and J by 12 bases, with 7 bases left in between. Sequenced sample: PBMCs. The V call is TRBV20-1, the J call TRBJ2-5, with D possibly TRBD1 on 5 matching bases. This clonotype was obtained from a woman aged 40-49 years in good health. Some clones in this sample may be carry-over from other donors' samples. CDR3 sequence (DNA): TGCAGTGCTCCCAGGGAGTACTTC. It is translated as CSAPREYF.